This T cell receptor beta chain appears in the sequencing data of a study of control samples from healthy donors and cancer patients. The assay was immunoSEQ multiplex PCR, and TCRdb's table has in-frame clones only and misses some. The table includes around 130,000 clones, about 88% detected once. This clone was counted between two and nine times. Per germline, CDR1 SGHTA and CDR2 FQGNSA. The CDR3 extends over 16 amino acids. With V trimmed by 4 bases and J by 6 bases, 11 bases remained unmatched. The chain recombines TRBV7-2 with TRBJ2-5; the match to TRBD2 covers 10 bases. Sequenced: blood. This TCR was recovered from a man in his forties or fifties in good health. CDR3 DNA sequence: TGTGCCAGCAGCTCACAAAGCGGGGGGGCCTCGAAGACCCAGTACTTC. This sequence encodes CASSSQSGGASKTQYF. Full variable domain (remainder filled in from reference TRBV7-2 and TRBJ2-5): GAGVSQSPSNKVTEKGKDVELRCDPISGHTALYWYRQSLGQGLEFLIYFQGNSAPDKSGLPSDRFSAERTGGSVSTLTIQRTQQEDSAVYLCASSSQSGGASKTQYFGPGTRLLVL.